This is a list of T cell receptor beta chains from one sample in a study of cytomegalovirus exposure and HLA in healthy donors. Here immunoSEQ multiplex PCR was the method, and the copy in TCRdb shows in-frame clones only, minus some. The sample contains about 95,000 clones, 75% to 85% of which appear only once. Sequenced input: PBMCs. Source of these receptors: a man younger than 40 in good health and CMV-seropositive. The CDR3 runs from the conserved cysteine through the conserved F or W. Fields, in order: V gene, D gene, J gene, clone size, CDR3 protein, CDR3 DNA. A D gene is named only where the DNA matches it firmly. The listing skips clone size in some rows; elsewhere it reads once, few, many or a size class.

TRBV9,TRBD1,TRBJ1-1,.,CASSGQGNTEAFF,TGTGCCAGCAGCGGACAGGGGAACACTGAAGCTTTCTTT
TRBV28,TRBD1,TRBJ1-2,.,CASRTGAPYGYTF,TGTGCCAGCAGGACAGGGGCGCCCTATGGCTACACCTTC
TRBV7-9,.,TRBJ1-1,.,CASSPGFLMNTEAFF,TGTGCCAGCAGCCCCGGTTTCTTGATGAACACTGAAGCTTTCTTT
TRBV25-1,TRBD1,TRBJ1-5,.,CASSLTGGHQHF,TGTGCCAGCAGCCTGACAGGGGGGCACCAGCATTTT
TRBV2,TRBD1,TRBJ1-3,.,CASSALGQGNTIYF,TGTGCCAGCAGCGCCTTGGGACAGGGAAACACCATATATTTT
TRBV28,.,TRBJ2-7,.,CASSSDTFEQYF,TGTGCCAGCAGTTCGGACACCTTCGAGCAGTACTTC
TRBV7-9,.,TRBJ2-5,.,CASSPPQGGVKETQYF,TGTGCCAGCAGCCCACCACAGGGTGGAGTTAAAGAGACCCAGTACTTC
TRBV19,.,TRBJ2-4,.,CASSIELNKNIQYF,TGTGCCAGTAGTATCGAGCTAAACAAAAACATTCAGTACTTC
TRBV21-1,.,TRBJ2-7,once,CASSKPNSGRIAYEQYF,TGTGCCAGCAGCAAACCGAATAGCGGGAGGATCGCCTACGAGCAGTACTTC
TRBV18,.,TRBJ1-5,.,CASSPQAEMQPQHF,TGTGCCAGCTCCCCCCAGGCAGAAATGCAGCCCCAGCATTTT
TRBV25-1,.,TRBJ2-1,.,CASTQTRGNEQFF,TGTGCCAGCACCCAAACCAGGGGTAATGAGCAGTTCTTC
TRBV7-9,.,TRBJ1-1,few,CASSPGDYSGTEAFF,TGTGCCAGCAGCCCAGGGGACTATTCGGGCACTGAAGCTTTCTTT
TRBV9,TRBD1,TRBJ2-1,.,CASSIRDRVNEQFF,TGTGCCAGCAGCATCCGGGACAGGGTCAATGAGCAGTTCTTC
TRBV25-1,TRBD2,TRBJ2-7,once,CASSGVAGAYEQYF,TGTGCCAGCAGTGGGGTAGCGGGAGCATACGAGCAGTACTTC
TRBV5-5,TRBD1,TRBJ2-1,.,CASSSGQALYNEQFF,TGTGCCAGCAGTTCCGGACAGGCTTTGTACAATGAGCAGTTCTTC
TRBV4-3,TRBD2,TRBJ2-2,once,CASSQTIGTSYTGELFF,TGCGCCAGCAGCCAGACCATCGGGACTAGCTACACCGGGGAGCTGTTTTTT
TRBV28,TRBD2,TRBJ2-7,.,CASSPTSARGSSYEQYF,TGTGCCAGCAGTCCCACTAGCGCGAGGGGATCTTCCTACGAGCAGTACTTC
TRBV30,.,TRBJ2-1,.,CAWSVGQGPYNEQFF,TGTGCCTGGAGTGTAGGGCAGGGCCCCTACAATGAGCAGTTCTTC
TRBV19,TRBD1,TRBJ2-7,.,CASSPTGTGLPYEQYF,TGTGCCAGTAGTCCCACCGGGACAGGGCTACCCTACGAGCAGTACTTC
TRBV9,TRBD1,TRBJ1-1,once,CASSPQGIEAFF,TGTGCCAGCAGCCCACAGGGGATTGAGGCTTTCTTT
TRBV13,.,TRBJ2-2,.,CASSSNSDSANTGELFF,TGTGCCAGCAGTTCCAACTCGGACAGCGCGAACACCGGGGAGCTGTTTTTT
TRBV30,.,TRBJ1-5,.,CAWSREENQPQHF,TGTGCCTGGAGCAGGGAAGAGAATCAGCCCCAGCATTTT
TRBV28,.,TRBJ2-2,.,CASSFSNTGELFF,TGTGCCAGCAGTTTTAGCAACACCGGGGAGCTGTTTTTT
TRBV11-3,.,TRBJ2-6,.,CASSRLTGTGANVLTF,TGTGCCAGCAGCCGACTTACAGGTACTGGGGCCAACGTCCTGACTTTC
TRBV20-1,.,TRBJ2-7,.,CSASFAYEQYF,TGCAGTGCTAGTTTTGCCTACGAGCAGTACTTC
TRBV28,.,TRBJ2-1,.,CATQLGLNEQFF,TGTGCCACCCAACTAGGCCTAAATGAGCAGTTCTTC
TRBV5-6,TRBD2,TRBJ2-7,.,CASSRTSGSLAEQYF,TGTGCCAGCAGCCGAACTAGCGGGAGTTTAGCCGAGCAGTACTTC
TRBV27,TRBD1,TRBJ1-6,.,CASSWEQGAPLHF,TGTGCCAGCAGTTGGGAGCAGGGGGCACCCCTCCACTTT
TRBV12-5,.,TRBJ1-6,.,CASGLVMTATDNSPLHF,TGTGCTAGTGGTTTGGTTATGACAGCTACGGATAATTCACCCCTCCACTTT
TRBV10-1,TRBD1,TRBJ2-1,.,CASTGTGVNEQFF,TGCGCCAGCACCGGGACAGGGGTCAATGAGCAGTTCTTC
TRBV18,.,TRBJ2-1,once,CASSPPGQSGNEQFF,TGTGCCAGCTCACCTCCGGGACAATCCGGGAATGAGCAGTTCTTC
TRBV7-8,TRBD1,TRBJ1-4,.,CASSTGTGGNEKLFF,TGTGCCAGCAGTACCGGGACAGGGGGCAACGAAAAACTGTTTTTT
TRBV6-5,TRBD1,TRBJ1-5,.,CASRKTGPSNQPQHF,TGTGCCAGCAGGAAGACAGGGCCTAGCAATCAGCCCCAGCATTTT
TRBV7-2,.,TRBJ2-7,.,CASSLVEGGRNEQYF,TGTGCCAGCAGCTTAGTGGAGGGAGGCAGAAACGAGCAGTACTTC
TRBV7-9,TRBD1,TRBJ2-3,.,CSSSHSEGTGGHTQYF,TGTTCCAGCAGCCATAGTGAAGGGACAGGGGGACATACGCAGTATTTT
TRBV30,.,TRBJ1-2,.,CAWTRQVVVDGYTF,TGTGCCTGGACAAGACAGGTTGTCGTTGATGGCTACACCTTC
TRBV7-8,.,TRBJ2-7,.,CASSLGTGPYEQYF,TGTGCCAGCAGCTTAGGAACAGGCCCCTACGAGCAGTACTTC
TRBV9,.,TRBJ1-5,.,CASSVDGARQPQHF,TGTGCCAGCAGCGTAGATGGGGCTCGGCAGCCCCAGCATTTT
TRBV30,TRBD1,TRBJ1-2,.,CAWTTGNYGYTF,TGTGCCTGGACGACAGGGAACTATGGCTACACCTTC
TRBV10-1,TRBD2,TRBJ2-1,.,CASSDLAGIGEQFF,TGCGCCAGCAGTGATTTAGCGGGAATTGGTGAGCAGTTCTTC
TRBV5-1,TRBD1,TRBJ1-5,.,CASSSDPDRGTGQPQHF,TGCGCCAGCAGCTCGGACCCCGACAGGGGAACGGGTCAGCCCCAGCATTTT
TRBV7-2,TRBD2,TRBJ2-5,once,CASSLVGGGGTGETQYF,TGTGCCAGCAGCTTAGTTGGCGGGGGGGGGACGGGGGAGACCCAGTACTTC
TRBV5-5,.,TRBJ2-7,once,CASSFSSLERNYEQYF,TGTGCCAGCAGCTTTAGTTCTCTAGAGCGGAACTACGAGCAGTACTTC
TRBV7-8,TRBD1,TRBJ1-1,.,CASRNNRGPTEAFF,TGTGCCAGCAGGAATAACAGGGGGCCCACTGAAGCTTTCTTT
TRBV6-5,TRBD1,TRBJ1-6,once,CASSYSGTDYNSPLHF,TGTGCCAGCAGTTACTCCGGGACAGATTATAATTCACCCCTCCACTTT